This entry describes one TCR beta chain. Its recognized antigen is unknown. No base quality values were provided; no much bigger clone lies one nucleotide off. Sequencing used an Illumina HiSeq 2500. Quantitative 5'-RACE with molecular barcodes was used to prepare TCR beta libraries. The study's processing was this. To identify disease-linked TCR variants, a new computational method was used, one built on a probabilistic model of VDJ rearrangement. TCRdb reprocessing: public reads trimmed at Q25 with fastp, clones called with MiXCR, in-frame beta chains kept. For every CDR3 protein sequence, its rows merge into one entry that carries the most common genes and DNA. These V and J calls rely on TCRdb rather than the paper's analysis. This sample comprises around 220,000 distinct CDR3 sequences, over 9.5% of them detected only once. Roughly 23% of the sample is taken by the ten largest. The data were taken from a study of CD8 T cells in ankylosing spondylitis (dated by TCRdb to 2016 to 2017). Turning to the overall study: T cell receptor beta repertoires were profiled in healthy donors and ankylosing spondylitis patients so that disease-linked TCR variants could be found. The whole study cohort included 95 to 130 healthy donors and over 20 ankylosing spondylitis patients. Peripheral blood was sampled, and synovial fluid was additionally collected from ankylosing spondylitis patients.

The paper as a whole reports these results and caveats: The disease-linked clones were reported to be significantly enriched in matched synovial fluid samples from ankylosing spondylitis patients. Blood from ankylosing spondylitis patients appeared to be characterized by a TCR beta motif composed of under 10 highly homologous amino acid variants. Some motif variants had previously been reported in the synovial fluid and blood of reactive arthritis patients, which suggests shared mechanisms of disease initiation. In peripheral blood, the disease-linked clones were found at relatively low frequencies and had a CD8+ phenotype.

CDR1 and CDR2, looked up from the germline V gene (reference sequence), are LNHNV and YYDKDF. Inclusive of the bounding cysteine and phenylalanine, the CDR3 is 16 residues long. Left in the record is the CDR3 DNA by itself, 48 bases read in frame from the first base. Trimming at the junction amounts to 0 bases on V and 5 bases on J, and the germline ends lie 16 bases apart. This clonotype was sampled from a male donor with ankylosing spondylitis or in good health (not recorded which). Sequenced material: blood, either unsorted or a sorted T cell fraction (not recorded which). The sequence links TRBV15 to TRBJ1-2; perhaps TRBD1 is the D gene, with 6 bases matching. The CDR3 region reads CATSRDQGPDFYGYTF. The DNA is TGTGCCACCAGCAGAGACCAGGGGCCCGACTTTTATGGCTACACCTTC.